Below are 17 T cell receptor beta chains sequenced from a single sample in a study of blood T cell repertoires in COVID-19. Generated by immunoSEQ multiplex PCR, the TCRdb table keeps only in-frame clones and is missing some. The profile covers about 100,000 clones, with approximately 91% appearing a single time and about 1.8% taken by the ten largest. Sequencing input: peripheral blood. The receptors shown here come from a human donor with active COVID-19. The donor label of this sample is uncertain.

The V gene is TRBV7-9, the J gene TRBJ2-3; tentatively, D is TRBD1 (6 bases). Germline lookup yields CDR1 SEHNR and CDR2 FQNEAQ (reference sequence). V shed 4 bases and J shed 0 bases, with 20 bases lying between them. There are 18 residues in the CDR3. In DNA, the CDR3 is TGTGCCAGCAGCTCGGGGCCCCCGGGACAAGTAAGCACAGATACGCAGTATTTT. This codes for CASSSGPPGQVSTDTQYF.

This clone was recorded once. The J gene is TRBJ2-5, the V gene TRBV5-1; 7 nucleotides line up with TRBD1. With V trimmed by 1 base and J by 1 base, 7 bases remained unmatched. Germline CDR1 reads SGHRS; CDR2 reads YFSETQ. The CDR3 has 16 amino acids. This CDR3 is CASSLSWDSPQETQYF. CDR3 nucleotide sequence: TGCGCCAGCAGCTTGAGCTGGGACAGCCCCCAAGAGACCCAGTACTTC.

This clone was found once. The genes are TRBV19 and TRBJ2-3; 7 nucleotides agree with TRBD2. Germline values: CDR1 LNHDA, CDR2 SQIVND (reference sequence). After removal of 2 bases from V and 2 bases from J, the junction contained 4 bases not matched to a gene. The CDR3 consists of 15 residues. The CDR3 reads CASSIMGLNTDTQYF. The CDR3 bases are TGTGCCAGTAGTATAATGGGACTAAACACAGATACGCAGTATTTT.

The J gene is TRBJ1-6, the V gene TRBV6-6, with D possibly being TRBD1 (6 bases). V was trimmed by 5 bases and J by 1 base, leaving 18 bases between them. The CDR3 is made up of 18 amino acids. The germline gives CDR1 MNHNY, CDR2 SVGAGI (reference sequence). This chain's CDR3 is CASSHAKQGRSYNSPLHF. As DNA, the CDR3 is TGTGCCAGCAGTCACGCAAAACAGGGTAGGTCCTATAATTCACCCCTCCACTTT.

The chain employs TRBV5-6 and TRBJ1-1; no clear D. CDR3 length: 13 residues. V was shortened by 6 bases and J by 7 bases, with 16 bases between the two germline ends. The V gene's germline CDR1 is SGHDT and CDR2 YYEEEE. As DNA, the CDR3 is TGTGCCAGCACCGATACTAAGTTCAGTGAAGCTTTCTTT. This translates into CASTDTKFSEAFF.

The chain combines TRBV4-1 with TRBJ2-1; 7 nucleotides align to TRBD1. Germline loops: CDR1 MGHRA, CDR2 YSYEKL. CDR3 length equals 19 residues. The V and J ends lost 0 bases and 0 bases, in that order; junction bases with no gene match: 11. As DNA, the CDR3 is TGCGCCAGCAGCCAAGAGAGGATAACAGGGGAAAGCTCCTACAATGAGCAGTTCTTC. Residues: CASSQERITGESSYNEQFF.

V gene TRBV5-1 combines with J gene TRBJ2-7; D is uncertain. V lost 1 base, J lost 0 bases, and 5 bases lay in between. CDR1 and CDR2 from the germline V gene are SGHRS and YFSETQ. This CDR3 is built from 13 residues. The CDR3 sequence is CASSLLPSYEQYF. The CDR3 bases are TGCGCCAGCAGCTTGCTTCCCTCCTACGAGCAGTACTTC.

V and J are TRBV7-2 and TRBJ2-3; D is possibly TRBD1 (6 bases). The CDR3 extends over 14 amino acids. Germline V gene lookup returns CDR1 SGHTA and CDR2 FQGNSA. V was clipped by 2 bases and J by 4 bases, with 10 bases between them. Written as DNA, the CDR3 is TGTGCCAGCAGCTTACCGACAGGTTCAGATACGCAGTATTTT. It is translated as CASSLPTGSDTQYF.

V usage is TRBV24-1 and J usage is TRBJ1-5; D is ambiguous. The germline V gene has CDR1 KGHDR and CDR2 SFDVKD. CDR3 length equals 15 residues. Trimming left V 4 bases short and J 0 bases short, with 9 bases between. The DNA for the CDR3 is TGTGCCACCAGTGACAACACGTATAGCAATCAGCCCCAGCATTTT. Encoded protein: CATSDNTYSNQPQHF.

The chain uses TRBV18 and TRBJ2-5; D is possibly TRBD1 (6 bases). The CDR3 contains 16 residues. V was pared by 1 base and J by 2 bases, with 14 bases between. CDR1 is KGHSH, CDR2 LQKENI, per germline. The CDR3 DNA follows: TGTGCCAGCTCACCACTTTACACAGGGCGTCAAGAGACCCAGTACTTC. Amino acid sequence: CASSPLYTGRQETQYF.

This sequence joins TRBV19 and TRBJ2-7, with 7 bases identical to TRBD1. This CDR3 has 15 amino acids. With 5 bases clipped from V and 8 bases from J, the junction kept 15 bases outside the gene matches. In germline, CDR1 is LNHDA, CDR2 SQIVND (reference sequence). CDR3 region: CASSVLDRRPGKQYF. CDR3 bases: TGTGCCAGTAGTGTTTTGGACAGGAGGCCTGGGAAGCAGTACTTC.

This chain joins TRBV5-6 and TRBJ2-4, with D possibly matching TRBD2 (6 bases). CDR3 length: 16 amino acids. V lost 6 bases and J lost 0, with 16 bases in between. Germline V gene data show CDR1 as SGHDT and CDR2 as YYEEEE. CDR3 bases: TGTGCCAGCACCCGGAGTGCGGGACCAGCCAAAAACATTCAGTACTTC. The encoded protein is CASTRSAGPAKNIQYF. Complete variable domain (other parts from reference TRBV5-6 and TRBJ2-4): DAGVTQSPTHLIKTRGQQVTLRCSPKSGHDTVSWYQQALGQGPQFIFQYYEEEERQRGNFPDRFSGHQFPNYSSELNVNALLLGDSALYLCASTRSAGPAKNIQYFGAGTRLSVL.

The rearrangement links TRBV19 to TRBJ1-5, with a possible D match to TRBD1 (6 bases). Looked up from germline, CDR1 is LNHDA and CDR2 is SQIVND (reference sequence). The CDR3 is 15 amino acids. The germline V and J ends were trimmed by 3 bases and 6 bases, with 15 bases remaining between them. The CDR3 spells CASSIRGAASQPQHF. Here the CDR3 DNA reads TGTGCCAGTAGTATTCGGGGGGCGGCGAGTCAGCCCCAGCATTTT.

This clone was seen only a few times. The chain is built from TRBV6-4 and TRBJ2-2; 7 bases map to TRBD1. The germline CDR1 and CDR2 sequences are MRHNA and SNTAGT. The CDR3 length is 14 residues. V shed 0 bases and J 7 bases; nucleotides not matched to a gene: 2. The CDR3 region has the DNA TGTGCCAGCAGTGACTCGACAGGGAGCGGGGAGCTGTTTTTT. Protein: CASSDSTGSGELFF.

The V call is TRBV5-4, the J call TRBJ2-3; D is unclear. The V and J ends lost 3 bases and 6 bases respectively, with 17 bases between them. The CDR3 sequence is 15 residues long. The germline gives CDR1 SGHNT, CDR2 YYREEE (reference sequence). This CDR3 reads CASSSETWVLDTQYF. The DNA for the CDR3 is TGTGCCAGCAGCTCGGAGACGTGGGTATTGGATACGCAGTATTTT.

The chain uses TRBV14 and TRBJ2-3, with 9 bases matching TRBD2. CDR1 is SGHDN and CDR2 is FVKESK in the germline V gene. V gave up 0 bases and J gave up 2 bases; unmatched junction bases: 9. This CDR3 is built from 18 residues. CDR3 protein: CASSQDWISGGATDTQYF. In nucleotides, the CDR3 is TGTGCCAGCAGCCAAGATTGGATTAGCGGGGGTGCCACAGATACGCAGTATTTT.

The rearrangement uses TRBV7-9 and TRBJ1-2; 9 nucleotides match TRBD1. V trimming: 7 bases; J trimming: 0 bases; junction bases outside the gene matches: 12. Per germline, CDR1 SEHNR and CDR2 FQNEAQ (reference sequence). The CDR3 is 17 residues long. The CDR3: CASNPWWGQGTNYGYTF. In DNA, the CDR3 is TGTGCCAGCAACCCCTGGTGGGGACAGGGAACTAACTATGGCTACACCTTC.